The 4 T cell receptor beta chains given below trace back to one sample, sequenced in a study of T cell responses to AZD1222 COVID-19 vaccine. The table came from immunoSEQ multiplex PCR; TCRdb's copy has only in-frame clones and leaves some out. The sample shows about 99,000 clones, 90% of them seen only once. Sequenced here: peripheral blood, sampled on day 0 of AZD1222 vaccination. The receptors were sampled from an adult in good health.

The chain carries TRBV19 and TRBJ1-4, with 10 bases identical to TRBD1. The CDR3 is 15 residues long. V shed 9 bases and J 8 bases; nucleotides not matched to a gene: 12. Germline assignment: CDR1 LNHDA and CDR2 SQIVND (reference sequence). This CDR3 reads CARTLMTGGREKLFF. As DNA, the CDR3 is TGTGCCAGGACACTTATGACAGGGGGCCGGGAAAAACTGTTTTTT. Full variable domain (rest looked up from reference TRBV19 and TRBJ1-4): DGGITQSPKYLFRKEGQNVTLSCEQNLNHDAMYWYRQDPGQGLRLIYYSQIVNDFQKGDIAEGYSVSREKKESFPLTVTSAQKNPTAFYLCARTLMTGGREKLFFGSGTQLSVL.

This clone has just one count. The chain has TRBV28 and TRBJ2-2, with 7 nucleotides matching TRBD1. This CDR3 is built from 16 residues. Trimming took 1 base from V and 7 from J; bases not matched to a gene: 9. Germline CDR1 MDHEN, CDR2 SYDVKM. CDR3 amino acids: CASSLFNTGVGGELFF. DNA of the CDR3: TGTGCCAGCAGTTTATTCAACACAGGGGTGGGCGGGGAGCTGTTTTTT.

The CDR3 DNA sequence: TGCGCCAGCAGCCAAGATTGGCCGGGGCCCTCCTACGAGCAGTACTTC. Translating it yields CASSQDWPGPSYEQYF. The chain recombines TRBV4-3 with TRBJ2-7; D may match TRBD1 or TRBD2 (5 bases each). The CDR3 has 16 amino acids. The germline V gene has CDR1 LGHNA and CDR2 YSLEER. Trimming removed 0 bases from V and 0 bases from J, with 12 bases in between.

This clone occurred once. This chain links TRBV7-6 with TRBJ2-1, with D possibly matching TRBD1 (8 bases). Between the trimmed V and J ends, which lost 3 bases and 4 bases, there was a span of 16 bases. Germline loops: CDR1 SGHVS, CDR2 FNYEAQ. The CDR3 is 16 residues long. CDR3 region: CASSFLTGDYYNEQFF. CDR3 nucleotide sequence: TGTGCCAGCAGCTTTCTGACAGGGGACTATTACAATGAGCAGTTCTTC.